This T cell receptor beta chain stems from a study of CXCR3-negative and CXCR3-positive naive CD8 T cells. TRB cDNA libraries were made by UMI-labeled 5' RACE. No DNA is given; TCRdb re-called the 5' RACE reads and lists each CDR3 protein once. Its listing shows about 40,000 distinct CDR3 sequences. Whole-study results and caveats: TRBV-TRBJ usage was similar across naive CXCR3 subsets but distinct in memory cells. Each naive subset displayed comparably high diversity, whereas memory CD8+ cells displayed much lower diversity. Naive subsets showed comparable surface CD5, and TCR interaction strength was also inferred from TRB CDR3 physicochemistry.

Details on this clonotype: Its antigen is undetermined.

Germline CDR1 reads SGHTA; CDR2 reads FQGNSA. The CDR3 spans 15 residues. Specimen: memory CD8+ T cells from blood. The chain uses TRBV7-2 and TRBJ2-3; as DNA is missing, the TRBD1 call by TCRdb cannot be tested. The clonotype was recovered from a human donor in good health. Some clones in this sample may be carry-over from other donors' samples. CDR3 region: CASSLDPMSTDTQYF.